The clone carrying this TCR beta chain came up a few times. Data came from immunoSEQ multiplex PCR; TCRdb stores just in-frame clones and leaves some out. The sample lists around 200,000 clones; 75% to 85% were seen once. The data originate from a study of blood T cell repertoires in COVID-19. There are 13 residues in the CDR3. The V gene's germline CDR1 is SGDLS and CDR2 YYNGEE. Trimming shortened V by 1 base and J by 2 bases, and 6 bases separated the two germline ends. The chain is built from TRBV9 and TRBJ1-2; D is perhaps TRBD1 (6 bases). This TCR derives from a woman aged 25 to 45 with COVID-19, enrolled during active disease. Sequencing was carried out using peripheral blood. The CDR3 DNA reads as TGTGCCAGCAGCGTACAGGGGAACTATGGCTACACCTTC. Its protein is CASSVQGNYGYTF.